This T cell receptor beta chain was identified in a study of identical twins. The trim removed 7 bases at V and 3 bases at J, leaving 7 bases unmatched. This CDR3 has 15 residues. Germline V gene lookup returns CDR1 DFQATT and CDR2 SNEGSKA (reference sequence). Healthy Caucasians provided all donations. Through template switching, a universal primer site was introduced, and the cDNA contained unique molecular identifiers. In TCRdb, the 5' RACE reads were re-called with MiXCR into one record per CDR3 protein. The sample shows about 470,000 distinct CDR3 sequences, 20% to 30% of them seen only once. This clonotype was counted a few times. The antigen is undetermined. The study, taken as a whole, reports: There is a chance that invariant MAIT and iNKT cells partially muddied zero-insertion analyses.

This same sample was also part of a study on T cells expressing NK-cell markers.

The chain is built from TRBV20-1 and TRBJ2-3; 13 positions agree with TRBD2. Sequenced sample: CD4+ T cells sorted from blood. This sequence was found in a young woman in good health. The chain's CDR3 is CSVPTTSGGTDTQYF. In DNA form, the CDR3 reads TGCAGTGTTCCAACGACTAGCGGGGGGACAGATACGCAGTATTTT.